This T cell receptor beta chain was documented in a study of control samples from healthy donors and cancer patients (TCRdb year 2020). Taken from cysteine to phenylalanine, the CDR3 has 16 residues. Only the CDR3 region is kept as DNA, spanning 48 bases read in frame from base 1. Based on the germline V gene, the CDR1 and CDR2 sequences are SGHNT and YENEEA. The V end loses 5 bases and the J end loses 2 bases, and a stretch of 16 bases separates them. Comment on this clone: Its target antigen remains unknown. No base-level quality is on record; no much larger clone is a single base apart.

The library was made by the immunoSEQ multiplex PCR assay. TCRdb limited this immuneACCESS table to in-frame rearrangements with V and J called. A share of clones is missing; checked studies link under half to unresolved V genes, and the rest is unexplained. In this sample the table shows about 140,000 clones, roughly nine tenths of which occur a single time. The ten largest clones capture about 9% of the sample. This receptor was identified in a woman aged 25 to 39 in good health. The chain uses TRBV11-3 and TRBJ2-1; TRBD1 is possibly the D segment (6 matching bases). Sequenced input: blood. The DNA sequence is TGTGCCAGCAGCACCAGGGGATCTGGGACCTACAATGAGCAGTTCTTC. Translation gives CASSTRGSGTYNEQFF.